This entry lists 18 T cell receptor beta chains sequenced from one sample in a study of T cells in Graves' hyperthyroidism and ophthalmopathy. The TCR beta CDR3 regions underwent amplification using RNA transcripts as the source. The TCR CDR3 was amplified in a first-round RT-PCR using the HTBI primer set. One entry per CDR3 protein, called by TCRdb with MiXCR from the multiplex PCR reads. The sample records a few hundred thousand distinct CDR3 sequences, approximately 15% being singletons. The sequenced sample was blood. These receptors all come from a woman in her late teens or twenties with Graves' hyperthyroidism that later progressed to Graves' ophthalmopathy.

Comment on this clonotype: A much larger clone is a single base away; this may be a read error. The genes are TRBV30 and TRBJ1-1; perhaps TRBD1 as D (6 bases). The CDR3 contains 16 residues. CDR1 GTSNPN and CDR2 SVGIG come from the germline V gene (reference sequence). V was cut by 5 bases and J by 0 bases, with 19 bases left in between. As DNA, the CDR3 is TGTGCCTGGGGTCGGCAGGGGTTTTCCATGAACACTGAAGCTTTCTTT. It codes for CAWGRQGFSMNTEAFF.

The sample holds many counts of this clonotype. The genes are TRBV30 and TRBJ1-6, with a weak D call TRBD1 (6 bases). V lost 5 bases and J 5 bases, leaving 13 bases between the germline ends. The CDR3 is 14 residues long. CDR1 is GTSNPN, CDR2 SVGIG, per germline (reference sequence). The CDR3 DNA reads TGTGCCTGGGGACTGAGACAGGATAATTCACCCCTCCACTTT. Its protein product is CAWGLRQDNSPLHF.

This clonotype was recorded a few times. The chain has TRBV28 and TRBJ2-5; the match to TRBD1 covers 8 bases. The ends lost 6 bases at V and 3 bases at J; junction bases unmatched: 6. The germline CDR1 and CDR2 sequences are MDHEN and SYDVKM. This CDR3 comprises 14 residues. CDR3 loop: CASSRQGQKETQYF. The CDR3 DNA reads as TGTGCCAGCAGCCGACAGGGGCAAAAAGAGACCCAGTACTTC.

The table lists this clonotype with many counts. The chain joins TRBV20-1 to TRBJ2-7; 8 bases agree with TRBD2. Germline-derived CDR1 and CDR2 are DFQATT and SNEGSKA (reference sequence). The J segment lost 3 bases and the V segment lost 2 bases, leaving 3 bases of the junction unmatched. The CDR3 extends over 13 amino acids. For the CDR3, the DNA is TGCAGTGCTAGACTAGCGGGCCACTACGAGCAGTACTTC. Its protein product is CSARLAGHYEQYF.

This clonotype showed up many times. The chain is built from TRBV5-1 and TRBJ1-1; no clear D. The CDR3 extends over 13 amino acids. CDR1 is SGHRS, CDR2 YFSETQ, per germline. V lost 1 base to trimming and J lost 11 bases, with 15 bases between them. CDR3 protein: CASSLTNGFEAFF. The CDR3 region has the DNA TGCGCCAGCAGCTTGACCAACGGGTTTGAGGCTTTCTTT.

The chain recombines TRBV27 with TRBJ2-5; 9 nucleotides line up with TRBD1. Trimming cost V 6 bases and J 6 bases; bases outside gene matches: 5. Germline V gene lookup returns CDR1 MNHEY and CDR2 SMNVEV (reference sequence). The CDR3 has 13 residues. The CDR3 DNA sequence: TGTGCCAGCAGCCCGGGACAGGGTAAGACCCAGTACTTC. Translation: CASSPGQGKTQYF.

Many counts were recorded for this clonotype. The chain has TRBV15 and TRBJ2-5; 7 nucleotides agree with TRBD1. V was clipped by 2 bases and J by 2 bases; unmatched bases: 5. This CDR3 region has 15 residues. Germline values: CDR1 LNHNV, CDR2 YYDKDF (reference sequence). CDR3 nucleotides: TGTGCCACCAGCAGAAACAGGGGTTTTCAAGAGACCCAGTACTTC. Protein product: CATSRNRGFQETQYF.

V and J are TRBV29-1 and TRBJ2-1, with a weak D call TRBD1 (6 bases). This CDR3 contains 13 residues. CDR1 and CDR2 from the germline V gene are SQVTM and ANQGSEA. V was cut by 5 bases and J by 4 bases, with 12 bases left in between. This CDR3 is CSVLTDSYNEQFF. The CDR3 DNA reads TGCAGCGTTTTGACGGACAGTTACAATGAGCAGTTCTTC.

V gene TRBV4-1 combines with J gene TRBJ1-5; D remains ambiguous. V shed 4 bases and J shed 4 bases, with 14 bases lying between them. This CDR3 has 15 amino acids. Germline assignment: CDR1 MGHRA and CDR2 YSYEKL. CDR3 sequence (DNA): TGCGCCAGCAGCCGTCTCCCCACGGAGAATCAGCCCCAGCATTTT. Translated: CASSRLPTENQPQHF.

V and J are TRBV7-9 and TRBJ2-3, with no clear D. The V and J ends lost 1 base and 3 bases respectively, with 8 bases between them. CDR1 and CDR2 from the germline V gene are SEHNR and FQNEAQ (reference sequence). There are 14 residues in the CDR3. The CDR3 loop reads CASSLVGKTDTQYF. CDR3 coding DNA: TGTGCCAGCAGCTTAGTGGGCAAAACAGATACGCAGTATTTT.

The chain is built from TRBV14 and TRBJ2-1; 14 bases line up with TRBD2. The CDR3 is 18 amino acids. The germline gives CDR1 SGHDN, CDR2 FVKESK. The V gene end was trimmed by 5 bases and the J gene end by 3 bases; junction bases not matched to a gene: 9. The CDR3 DNA reads as TGTGCCAGCAGCAGAGGGACTAGCGGGAGATATTTCTACAATGAGCAGTTCTTC. Translation gives CASSRGTSGRYFYNEQFF.

Only a few counts were recorded for this clonotype. The chain is built from TRBV4-1 and TRBJ2-5; maybe TRBD1 (5 bases). The germline V and J ends were trimmed by 0 bases and 4 bases, with 12 bases remaining between them. Germline CDR1 MGHRA, CDR2 YSYEKL. The length of the CDR3 is 15 residues. DNA of the CDR3: TGCGCCAGCAGCCAAGACAAGGGGAACGGAGAGACCCAGTACTTC. It encodes CASSQDKGNGETQYF.

This clonotype turned up a few times. The rearrangement joins TRBV6-2 or TRBV6-3 to TRBJ2-2; no firm D call. This CDR3 is built from 12 residues. CDR1 and CDR2 from the germline V gene are MNHEY and SVGEGT. V lost 2 bases, J lost 5 bases, and 3 bases lay in between. Here the CDR3 reads CASSYGTGELFF. The CDR3 coding sequence is TGTGCCAGCAGTTACGGAACCGGGGAGCTGTTTTTT.

This clonotype came up many times. The chain employs TRBV3-1 and TRBJ1-1; D is perhaps TRBD1 (6 bases). Germline CDR1 and CDR2: LGHDT and YNNKEL (reference sequence). The CDR3 extends over 15 amino acids. With 5 bases removed from V and 4 bases from J, the gap between germline ends came to 17 bases. Here the CDR3 reads CASSSTGFQGTEAFF. The CDR3, as DNA: TGTGCCAGCAGCTCGACAGGATTCCAGGGCACTGAAGCTTTCTTT.

This clonotype showed up just a few times. The V and J genes are TRBV6-5 and TRBJ2-1, with TRBD2 matching 9 bases. Germline loops: CDR1 MNHEY, CDR2 SVGAGI. CDR3 length equals 18 residues. V shed 0 bases, J shed 6 bases, and the junction held 12 bases outside the gene matches. The CDR3 protein is CASSYSIELAGAINEQFF. The CDR3 coding sequence is TGTGCCAGCAGTTACTCGATAGAGTTAGCGGGAGCGATCAATGAGCAGTTCTTC.

The sample holds many counts of this clonotype. This rearrangement joins TRBV5-8 to TRBJ2-7; 9 bases are shared with TRBD2. The trim removed 0 bases at V and 11 bases at J, leaving 0 bases unmatched. The CDR3 length is 11 residues. The V gene's germline CDR1 is SGHTS and CDR2 YDEGEE. CDR3 protein: CASSLEREEYF. The DNA of the CDR3 is TGTGCCAGCAGCTTGGAGCGGGAGGAGTACTTC.

Worth noting for this clonotype: This may come from a read error, since a much larger clone is one base off. The rearrangement uses TRBV30 and TRBJ2-7, with TRBD2 matching 9 bases. The length of the CDR3 is 14 residues. Trimming took 4 bases from V and 1 from J; bases not matched to a gene: 5. CDR1 is GTSNPN, CDR2 SVGIG, per germline (reference sequence). CDR3 sequence (DNA): TGTGCCTGGAAGGTGGCGGGAGGGTCCTACGAGCAGTACTTC. The encoded protein is CAWKVAGGSYEQYF.

This clonotype was detected only a few times. The chain is built from TRBV4-1 and TRBJ1-4; D is ambiguous. Deletions cut 1 base from V and 3 bases from J, with 12 bases between. The CDR3 covers 16 residues. The germline V gene encodes CDR1 MGHRA and CDR2 YSYEKL. CDR3 sequence (DNA): TGCGCCAGCAGCCAAGTATCTGGATCGCCTAATGAAAAACTGTTTTTT. Its translation is CASSQVSGSPNEKLFF.